The 9 T cell receptor beta chains below come from one sample, sequenced in a study of OX40 agonist ivuxolimab in advanced cancers. Clones were sequenced by immunoSEQ multiplex PCR, and TCRdb holds only the in-frame ones, with some missing. The repertoire includes roughly 18,000 clones, 80% to 90% of them detected once, and around a third sits in the top ten. Material: CD4+ or CD8+ T cells sorted from blood, obtained in a trial of the OX40 agonist ivuxolimab. These receptors originate from an adult with an advanced solid tumor such as melanoma, head and neck, liver or kidney cancer.

V and J are TRBV4-3 and TRBJ2-7; D remains ambiguous. Looked up from germline, CDR1 is LGHNA and CDR2 is YSLEER. This CDR3 contains 13 residues. The V end was cut by 0 bases, the J end by 7 bases, with 10 bases between. CDR3 bases: TGCGCCAGCAGCCAAGAGCCGGTCCGGGAGCAGTACTTC. It specifies CASSQEPVREQYF.

The genes are TRBV4-2 and TRBJ1-5, with D unclear. Trimming pared 0 bases from V and 0 bases from J, leaving 15 bases between. The CDR3 loop spans 18 amino acids. Germline assignment: CDR1 LGHNA and CDR2 YNFKEQ. The CDR3 DNA follows: TGTGCCAGCAGCCAAGACTTTAGGGCAGAAGATAGCAATCAGCCCCAGCATTTT. This translates into CASSQDFRAEDSNQPQHF.

The chain couples TRBV9 to TRBJ2-1; possibly TRBD1 or TRBD2 for D (5 bases each). The CDR3 is 15 residues long. In germline, CDR1 is SGDLS, CDR2 YYNGEE. V shed 6 bases and J shed 0 bases, with 13 bases lying between them. CDR3 DNA: TGTGCCAGCATCGCAGGGAGTAGCTCCTACAATGAGCAGTTCTTC. Its protein product is CASIAGSSSYNEQFF.

The chain links TRBV6-5 to TRBJ1-2; D possibly corresponds to TRBD1 (5 bases). The CDR3 is 14 residues long. Germline CDR1 MNHEY, CDR2 SVGAGI. The V end was cut by 1 base, the J end by 3 bases, with 9 bases between. The DNA for the CDR3 is TGTGCCAGCAGTTACTATGGCAGGGACTATGGCTACACCTTC. Amino acid sequence: CASSYYGRDYGYTF.

The chain uses TRBV9 and TRBJ2-7, with TRBD1 matching 10 bases. Germline CDR1 and CDR2: SGDLS and YYNGEE. J was trimmed by 3 bases and V by 3 bases; bases with no gene match: 3. The CDR3 runs 14 residues. For the CDR3, the DNA is TGTGCCAGCAGCGAGGGACAGGGGATCTACGAGCAGTACTTC. The encoded protein is CASSEGQGIYEQYF.

This chain links TRBV7-8 with TRBJ2-1; 7 bases align to TRBD2. J was trimmed by 3 bases and V by 1 base; bases with no gene match: 3. The CDR3 contains 15 residues. Germline CDR1 is SGHVS and CDR2 is FQNEAQ. The DNA for the CDR3 is TGTGCCAGCAGCTTAGTGTCTAGCGGCTACAATGAGCAGTTCTTC. Its translation: CASSLVSSGYNEQFF.

The V and J genes are TRBV29-1 and TRBJ1-2; D might be TRBD1 (6 bases). Looked up from germline, CDR1 is SQVTM and CDR2 is ANQGSEA. V shed 4 bases and J shed 6 bases, with 27 bases lying between them. The CDR3 has 17 residues. CDR3 region: CSVGKEYARGHPDGYTF. In DNA form, the CDR3 reads TGCAGCGTTGGAAAGGAATATGCTCGGGGGCATCCTGATGGCTACACCTTC. Combining the CDR3 with reference TRBV29-1 and TRBJ1-2 gives the whole variable domain SAVISQKPSRDICQRGTSLTIQCQVDSQVTMMFWYRQQPGQSLTLIATANQGSEATYESGFVIDKFPISRPNLTFSTLTVSNMSPEDSSIYLCSVGKEYARGHPDGYTFGSGTRLTVV.

This clone was observed once. This chain links TRBV28 with TRBJ2-7; 7 bases align to TRBD1. The J segment lost 2 bases and the V segment lost 10 bases, leaving 8 bases of the junction unmatched. This CDR3 comprises 13 residues. In germline, CDR1 is MDHEN, CDR2 SYDVKM. DNA for the CDR3: TGTGCCATTCAGCCCGGGACAGCCTACGAGCAGTACTTC. As protein: CAIQPGTAYEQYF.

The chain uses TRBV28 and TRBJ1-4; the match to TRBD1 covers 8 bases. V trimming: 5 bases; J trimming: 5 bases; junction bases outside the gene matches: 10. Per germline, CDR1 MDHEN and CDR2 SYDVKM. This CDR3 region has 16 residues. CDR3 sequence reads: CASSPDEGQENEKLFF. The CDR3 region has the DNA TGTGCCAGCAGTCCCGATGAGGGACAGGAAAATGAAAAACTGTTTTTT. The variable domain in full, with the rest retrieved from reference TRBV28 and TRBJ1-4, is DVKVTQSSRYLVKRTGEKVFLECVQDMDHENMFWYRQDPGLGLRLIYFSYDVKMKEKGDIPEGYSVSREKKERFSLILESASTNQTSMYLCASSPDEGQENEKLFFGSGTQLSVL.